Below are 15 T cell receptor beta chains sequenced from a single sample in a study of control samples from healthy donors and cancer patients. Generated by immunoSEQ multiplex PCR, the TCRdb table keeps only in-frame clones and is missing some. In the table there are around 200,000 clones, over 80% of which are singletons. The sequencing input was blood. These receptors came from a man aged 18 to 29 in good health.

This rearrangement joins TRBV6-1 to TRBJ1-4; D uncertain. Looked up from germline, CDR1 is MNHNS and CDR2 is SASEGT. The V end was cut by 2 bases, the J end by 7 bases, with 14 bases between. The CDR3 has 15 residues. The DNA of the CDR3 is TGTGCCAGCAGTGAAATGGCCGGGGAGGGTGAAAAACTGTTTTTT. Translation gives CASSEMAGEGEKLFF.

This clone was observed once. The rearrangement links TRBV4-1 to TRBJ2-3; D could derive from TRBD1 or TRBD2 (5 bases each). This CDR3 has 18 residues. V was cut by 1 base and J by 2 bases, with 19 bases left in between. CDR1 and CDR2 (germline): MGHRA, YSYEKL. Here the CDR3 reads CASSQGWDGRFDTDTQYF. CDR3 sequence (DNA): TGCGCCAGCAGCCAAGGCTGGGACGGACGATTTGACACAGATACGCAGTATTTT.

The CDR3 region is CASSTFLDRARIDGYGYTF. In DNA form, the CDR3 reads TGTGCCAGCTCAACCTTCCTCGACAGGGCAAGGATTGATGGCTATGGCTACACCTTC. This chain uses TRBV18 with TRBJ1-2; the match to TRBD1 covers 7 bases. The germline V gene encodes CDR1 KGHSH and CDR2 LQKENI. The junction had 22 bases not matched to a gene; V was cut back by 5 bases and J by 4 bases. The CDR3 is made up of 19 amino acids.

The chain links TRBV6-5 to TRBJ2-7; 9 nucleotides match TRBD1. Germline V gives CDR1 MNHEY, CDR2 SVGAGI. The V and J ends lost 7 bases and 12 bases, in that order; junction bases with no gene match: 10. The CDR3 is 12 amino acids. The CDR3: CASMQDRGFWYF. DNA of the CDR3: TGTGCCAGCATGCAGGACAGGGGTTTTTGGTACTTC.

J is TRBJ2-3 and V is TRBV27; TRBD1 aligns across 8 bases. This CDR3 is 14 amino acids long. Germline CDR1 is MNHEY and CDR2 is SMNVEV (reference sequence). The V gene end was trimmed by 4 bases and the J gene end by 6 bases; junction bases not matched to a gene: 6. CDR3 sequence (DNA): TGTGCCAGCAGTTCCGGACAGGGTAGGGATACGCAGTATTTT. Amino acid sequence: CASSSGQGRDTQYF.

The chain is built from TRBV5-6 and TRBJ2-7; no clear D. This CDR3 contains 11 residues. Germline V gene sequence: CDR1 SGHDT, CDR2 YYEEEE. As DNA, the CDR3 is TGTGCCAGCAGCTTGGGTCCCCGTTATGAGGTC. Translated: CASSLGPRYEV.

CDR3 coding DNA: TGCGCCAGCAGCCCAACGGGCCCCTCTGGAAACACCATATATTTT. As protein: CASSPTGPSGNTIYF. This chain uses TRBV5-1 with TRBJ1-3; no clear D. The CDR3 runs 15 residues. Germline-derived CDR1 and CDR2 are SGHRS and YFSETQ. Trimming took 4 bases from V and 0 from J, leaving 11 bases between them.

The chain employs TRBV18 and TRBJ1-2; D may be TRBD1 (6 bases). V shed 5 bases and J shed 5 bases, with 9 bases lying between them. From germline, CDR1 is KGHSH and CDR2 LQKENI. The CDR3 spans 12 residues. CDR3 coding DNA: TGTGCCAGCTCAGCACAGGGTTATGGCTACACCTTC. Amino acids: CASSAQGYGYTF.

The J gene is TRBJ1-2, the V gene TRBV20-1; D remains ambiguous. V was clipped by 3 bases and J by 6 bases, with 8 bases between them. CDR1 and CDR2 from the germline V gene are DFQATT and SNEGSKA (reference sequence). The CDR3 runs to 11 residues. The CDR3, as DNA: TGCAGTGCTAGCCGGGGTAATGGCTACACCTTC. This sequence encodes CSASRGNGYTF.

The CDR3 protein is CASSITPSAEAFF. The DNA of the CDR3 is TGTGCCAGCAGTATTACACCGAGCGCTGAAGCTTTCTTT. This chain joins TRBV6-5 and TRBJ1-1; the D is unclear. Trimming left V 5 bases short and J 6 bases short, with 13 bases between. Looked up from germline, CDR1 is MNHEY and CDR2 is SVGAGI. CDR3 size: 13 residues.

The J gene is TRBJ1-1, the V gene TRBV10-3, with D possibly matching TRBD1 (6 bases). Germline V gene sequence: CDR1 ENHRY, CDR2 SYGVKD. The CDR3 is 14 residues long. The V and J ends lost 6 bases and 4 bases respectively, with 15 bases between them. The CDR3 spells CAIRSYRAGTEAFF. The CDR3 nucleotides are TGTGCCATCAGATCCTACAGGGCCGGCACTGAAGCTTTCTTT.

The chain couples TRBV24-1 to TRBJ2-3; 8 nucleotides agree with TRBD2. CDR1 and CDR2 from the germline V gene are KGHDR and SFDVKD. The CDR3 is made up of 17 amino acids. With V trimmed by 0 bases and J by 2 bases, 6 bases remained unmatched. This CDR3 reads CATSDLSAGGYTDTQYF. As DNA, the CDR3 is TGTGCCACCAGTGATTTGTCCGCGGGGGGCTACACAGATACGCAGTATTTT.

CDR3: CASSPRQGGQPQHF. The CDR3 DNA reads as TGTGCCAGCTCACCACGACAGGGAGGTCAGCCCCAGCATTTT. This chain joins TRBV18 and TRBJ1-5; TRBD1 matches at 7 bases. CDR3 length: 14 residues. V lost 1 base and J lost 6; bases outside the gene matches: 3. The germline V gene has CDR1 KGHSH and CDR2 LQKENI. The variable domain in full, completed from reference TRBV18 and TRBJ1-5, reads NAGVMQNPRHLVRRRGQEARLRCSPMKGHSHVYWYRQLPEEGLKFMVYLQKENIIDESGMPKERFSAEFPKEGPSILRIQQVVRGDSAAYFCASSPRQGGQPQHFGDGTRLSIL.

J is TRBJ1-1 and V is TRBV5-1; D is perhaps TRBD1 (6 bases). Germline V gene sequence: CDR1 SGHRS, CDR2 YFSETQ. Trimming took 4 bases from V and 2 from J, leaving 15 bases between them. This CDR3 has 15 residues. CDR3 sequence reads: CASSPGAGRNTEAFF. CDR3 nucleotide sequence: TGCGCCAGCAGCCCGGGGGCGGGGAGAAACACTGAAGCTTTCTTT.

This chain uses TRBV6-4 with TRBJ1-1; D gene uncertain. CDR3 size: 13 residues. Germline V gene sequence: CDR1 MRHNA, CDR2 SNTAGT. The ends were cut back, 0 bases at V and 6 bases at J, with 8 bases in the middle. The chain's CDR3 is CASSDSRRSEAFF. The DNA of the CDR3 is TGTGCCAGCAGTGACTCAAGGCGGTCTGAAGCTTTCTTT.